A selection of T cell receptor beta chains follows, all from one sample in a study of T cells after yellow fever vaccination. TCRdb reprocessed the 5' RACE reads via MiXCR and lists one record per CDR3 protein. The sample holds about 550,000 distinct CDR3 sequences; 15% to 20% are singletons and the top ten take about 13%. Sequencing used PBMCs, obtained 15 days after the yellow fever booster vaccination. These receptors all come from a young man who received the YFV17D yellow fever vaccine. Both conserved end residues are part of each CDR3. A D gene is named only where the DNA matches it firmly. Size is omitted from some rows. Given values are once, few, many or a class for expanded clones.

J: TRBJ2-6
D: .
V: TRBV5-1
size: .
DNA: TGCGCCAGCAGAGGATCGGCTGGGGCCAACGTCCTGACTTTC
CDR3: CASRGSAGANVLTF

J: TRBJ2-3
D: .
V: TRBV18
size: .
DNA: TGTGCCAGCTCACCACCTTCAAAGAGGGATACGCAGTATTTT
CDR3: CASSPPSKRDTQYF

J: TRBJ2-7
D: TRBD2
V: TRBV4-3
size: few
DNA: TGCGCCAGCAGCCAAGACCCTAGCGGGAGGGCTTCCGACGAGCAGTACTTC
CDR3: CASSQDPSGRASDEQYF

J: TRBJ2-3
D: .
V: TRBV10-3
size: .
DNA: TGTGCCATCAGGGGCGATTCTAGCACAGATACGCAGTATTTT
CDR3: CAIRGDSSTDTQYF

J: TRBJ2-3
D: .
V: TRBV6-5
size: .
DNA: TGTGCCAGCAGTTATATGAGCACAGATACGCAGTATTTT
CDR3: CASSYMSTDTQYF

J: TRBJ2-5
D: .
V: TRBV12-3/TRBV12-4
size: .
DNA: TGTGCCAGCACAGGACTGCAAGAGACCCAGTACTTC
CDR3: CASTGLQETQYF

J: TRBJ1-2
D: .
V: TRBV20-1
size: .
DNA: TGCAGTGCTGGGACCGCTAACTATGGCTACACCTTC
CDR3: CSAGTANYGYTF

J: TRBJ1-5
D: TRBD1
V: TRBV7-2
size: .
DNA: TGTGCCAGCAGCCCGCGGGAAGGGGGCATCAATCAGCCCCAGCATTTT
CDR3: CASSPREGGINQPQHF

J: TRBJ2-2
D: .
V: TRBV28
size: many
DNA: TGTGCCAGCAGTTCCGGACAGTTGCCCGGGGAGCTGTTTTTT
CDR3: CASSSGQLPGELFF

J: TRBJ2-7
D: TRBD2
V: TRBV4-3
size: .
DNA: TGCGCCTGCAGCCAATGGACTAGCGGGAGCTACGAGCAGTACTTC
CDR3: CACSQWTSGSYEQYF

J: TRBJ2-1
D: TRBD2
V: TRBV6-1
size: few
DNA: TGTGCCAGCAGACGGACTAGCGGTACCTACAATGAGCAGTTCTTC
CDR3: CASRRTSGTYNEQFF

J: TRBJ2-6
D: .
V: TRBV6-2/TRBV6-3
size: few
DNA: TGTGCCAGTCGGGGAGCTTCTGGGGCCAACGTCCTGACTTTC
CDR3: CASRGASGANVLTF

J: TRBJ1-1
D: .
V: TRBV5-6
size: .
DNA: TGTGCCCGGACGGGTGAAGCTTTCTTT
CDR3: CARTGEAFF

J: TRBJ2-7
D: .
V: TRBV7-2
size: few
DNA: TGTGCCAGCAGCTTACCGGAGGAAAGGACAGTCCTCTTC
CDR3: CASSLPEERTVLF

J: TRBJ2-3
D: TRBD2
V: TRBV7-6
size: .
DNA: TGTGCCAGCAGCTTAAGACTAGCGGGGGGCGGTGATACGCAGTATTTT
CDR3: CASSLRLAGGGDTQYF

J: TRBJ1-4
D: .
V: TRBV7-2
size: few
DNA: TGTGCCAGCAGCTTAGATGGAGGGCTCAATGAAAAACTGTTTTTT
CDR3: CASSLDGGLNEKLFF

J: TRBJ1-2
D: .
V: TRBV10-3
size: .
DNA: TGTGCCATCAAGTCAGGATTTGGCGGCTACACCTTC
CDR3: CAIKSGFGGYTF

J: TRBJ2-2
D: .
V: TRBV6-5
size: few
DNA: TGTGCCAGCAGTTACCAGACAGTCACCGGGGAGCTGTTTTTT
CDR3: CASSYQTVTGELFF

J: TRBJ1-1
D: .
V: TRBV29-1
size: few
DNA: TGCAGCGTGGCCGGGACGGTGAACACTGAAGCTTTCTTT
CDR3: CSVAGTVNTEAFF

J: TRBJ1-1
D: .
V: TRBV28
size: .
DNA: TGTGCCAGCAGACTAGGTACTGAAGCTTTCTTT
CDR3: CASRLGTEAFF

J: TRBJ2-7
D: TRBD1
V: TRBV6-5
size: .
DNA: TGTGCCAGCAGTTACGGGACAGCTTTCTACGAGCAGTACTTC
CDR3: CASSYGTAFYEQYF

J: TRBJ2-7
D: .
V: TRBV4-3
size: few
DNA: TGCGCCAGCAGCCAAGGGTCCCAGGGTTACGAGCAGTACTTC
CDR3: CASSQGSQGYEQYF

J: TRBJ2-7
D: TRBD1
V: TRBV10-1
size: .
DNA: TGCGCCAGCAGTGATGGACAGGGGACCTACGAGCAGTACTTC
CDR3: CASSDGQGTYEQYF

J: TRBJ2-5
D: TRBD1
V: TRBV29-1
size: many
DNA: TGCAGCGTTGCAGGGGGACCTCAAGAGACCCAGTACTTC
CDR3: CSVAGGPQETQYF

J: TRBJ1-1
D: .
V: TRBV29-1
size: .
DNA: TGCAGCGTTCTCGAGAAGAACACTGAAGCTTTCTTT
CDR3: CSVLEKNTEAFF

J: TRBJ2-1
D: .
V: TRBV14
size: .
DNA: TGTGCCAGCAGCCCTTCGCCGGGTTGGGACCAGGGGGGCAATGAGCAGTTCTTC
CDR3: CASSPSPGWDQGGNEQFF